This T cell receptor beta chain stems from a study of blood T cell repertoires in COVID-19. Study-wide background: Acute and convalescent COVID-19 specimens originated in the United States, Italy and Spain. PBMCs, B-cell-depleted T cells, or T cells provided the cDNA or gDNA that made up the material.

Original handling: Reference gene primer amplification gave estimated nucleated cell counts. Method: immunoSEQ multiplex PCR; TCRdb's copy keeps in-frame clones and lacks some. V and J calls and clone size are copied from that table; D and trimming were computed from the DNA. The profile shows 25,000 or so clones, 83% of them singletons. CDR1 is SGHTA, CDR2 FQGNSA, per germline. This CDR3 has 14 amino acids. The V gene lost 5 bases and the J gene lost 7 bases, with 15 bases spanning the gap. The material sequenced was peripheral blood. The receptor comes from a human donor in a cohort sampled during active COVID-19. The rearrangement joins TRBV7-2 to TRBJ2-1; a weak D match, TRBD2 (5 bases). The CDR3, as DNA: TGTGCCAGCAGCGCGGGCTTATCCCCGAATGAGCAGTTCTTC. Residues: CASSAGLSPNEQFF. The full variable domain, completed using reference TRBV7-2 and TRBJ2-1, is GAGVSQSPSNKVTEKGKDVELRCDPISGHTALYWYRQSLGQGLEFLIYFQGNSAPDKSGLPSDRFSAERTGGSVSTLTIQRTQQEDSAVYLCASSAGLSPNEQFFGPGTRLTVL.